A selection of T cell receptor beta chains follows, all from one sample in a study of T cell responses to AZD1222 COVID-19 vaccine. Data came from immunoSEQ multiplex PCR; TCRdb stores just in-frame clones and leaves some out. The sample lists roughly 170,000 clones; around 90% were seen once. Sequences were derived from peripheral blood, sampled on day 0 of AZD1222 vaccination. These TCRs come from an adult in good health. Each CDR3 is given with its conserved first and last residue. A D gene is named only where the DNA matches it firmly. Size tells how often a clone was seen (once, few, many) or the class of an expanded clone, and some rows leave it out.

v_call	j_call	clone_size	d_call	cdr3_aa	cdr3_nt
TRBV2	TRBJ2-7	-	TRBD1	CATRPGTGAREQYF	TGTGCCACTCGTCCCGGGACAGGGGCGAGGGAGCAGTACTTC
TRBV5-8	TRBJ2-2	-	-	CASSLVPQVTGELFF	TGTGCCAGCAGCTTGGTCCCCCAAGTCACCGGGGAGCTGTTTTTT
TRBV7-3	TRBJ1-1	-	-	CASSLNVNTEAFF	TGTGCCAGCAGCTTAAATGTGAACACTGAAGCTTTCTTT
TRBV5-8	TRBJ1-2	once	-	CASSLIRESEVGYTF	TGTGCCAGCAGCTTGATCCGGGAAAGTGAAGTTGGCTACACCTTC
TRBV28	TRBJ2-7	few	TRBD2	CASSLGTSGRAEQYF	TGTGCCAGCAGCCTAGGGACTAGCGGGAGGGCCGAGCAGTACTTC
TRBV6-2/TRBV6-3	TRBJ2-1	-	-	CASSTSETSYNEQFF	TGTGCCAGCAGTACCAGCGAGACTAGCTACAATGAGCAGTTCTTC
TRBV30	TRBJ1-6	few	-	CAWSGAGDMGSPLHF	TGTGCCTGGAGTGGGGCCGGGGACATGGGTTCACCCCTCCACTTT
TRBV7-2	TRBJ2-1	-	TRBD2	CASSSYIEREGNEQFF	TGTGCCAGCAGCTCCTACATAGAGCGGGAGGGAAATGAGCAGTTCTTC
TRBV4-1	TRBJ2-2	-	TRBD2	CASSQVEKAGGISNTGELFF	TGCGCCAGCAGCCAAGTAGAGAAGGCGGGAGGGATATCGAACACCGGGGAGCTGTTTTTT
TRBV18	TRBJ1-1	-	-	CASSPSTVVNTEAFF	TGTGCCAGCTCACCTTCGACAGTCGTGAACACTGAAGCTTTCTTT
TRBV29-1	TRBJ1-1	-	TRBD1	CSDGRTTGGRTEAFF	TGCAGCGATGGCAGGACGACAGGGGGCCGGACTGAAGCTTTCTTT
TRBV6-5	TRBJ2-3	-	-	CASSLKGGTDTQYF	TGTGCCAGCAGTCTCAAGGGAGGCACAGATACGCAGTATTTT
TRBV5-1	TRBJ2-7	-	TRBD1	CASRSGQGDVYEQYF	TGCGCCAGCAGGTCCGGACAGGGAGACGTCTACGAGCAGTACTTC
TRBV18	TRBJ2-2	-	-	CASSHLQGRGELFF	TGTGCCAGCTCACACCTTCAGGGACGCGGGGAGCTGTTTTTT
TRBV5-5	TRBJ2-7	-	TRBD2	CASSVTSGRGYEQYF	TGTGCCAGCAGCGTTACTAGCGGGAGGGGATACGAGCAGTACTTC
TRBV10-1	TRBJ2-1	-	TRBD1	CASREGQGANNEQFF	TGCGCCAGCAGGGAAGGACAGGGGGCAAACAATGAGCAGTTCTTC
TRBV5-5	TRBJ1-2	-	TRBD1	CASSSGGQGAYGYTF	TGTGCCAGCAGCTCGGGAGGACAGGGGGCCTATGGCTACACCTTC
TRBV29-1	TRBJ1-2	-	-	CSVGSREYGYTF	TGCAGCGTTGGCAGCAGGGAATATGGCTACACCTTC
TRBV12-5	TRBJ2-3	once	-	CASGLSSTDTQYF	TGTGCTAGTGGTTTGAGCTCTACAGATACGCAGTATTTT
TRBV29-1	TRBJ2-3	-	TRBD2	CSVGPAGGRGDTQYF	TGCAGCGTTGGACCGGCGGGAGGGCGGGGAGATACGCAGTATTTT
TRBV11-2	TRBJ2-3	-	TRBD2	CASSSGLAGHTQYF	TGTGCCAGCAGCTCGGGACTAGCGGGACATACGCAGTATTTT
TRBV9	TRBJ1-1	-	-	CASSGGRVMNTEAFF	TGTGCCAGCAGCGGGGGACGGGTAATGAACACTGAAGCTTTCTTT
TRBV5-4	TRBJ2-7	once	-	CASSPSGLRTSYEQYF	TGTGCCAGCAGCCCCTCGGGACTCAGGACCTCCTACGAGCAGTACTTC
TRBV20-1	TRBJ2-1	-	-	CSPWSGNEQFF	TGCAGTCCCTGGAGCGGCAATGAGCAGTTCTTC
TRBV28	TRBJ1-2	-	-	CASSFLRGTNGYTF	TGTGCCAGCAGTTTCTTGAGGGGCACGAATGGCTACACCTTC
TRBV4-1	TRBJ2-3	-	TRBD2	CASSQATLSSGSTDTQYF	TGCGCCAGCAGCCAGGCCACCCTTTCTAGCGGGTCCACAGATACGCAGTATTTT
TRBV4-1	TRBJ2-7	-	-	CASSQVSLDGLWYEQYF	TGCGCCAGCAGCCAAGTGTCCTTGGACGGGCTTTGGTACGAGCAGTACTTC
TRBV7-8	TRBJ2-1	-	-	CASSLALGVDEQFF	TGTGCCAGCAGCTTAGCGCTGGGGGTGGATGAGCAGTTCTTC
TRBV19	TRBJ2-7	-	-	CASSPGYHEQYF	TGTGCCAGTAGTCCCGGTTACCACGAGCAGTACTTC
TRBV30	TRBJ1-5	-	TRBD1	CAWSGRTGGNQPQHF	TGTGCCTGGAGTGGAAGGACAGGGGGCAATCAGCCCCAGCATTTT
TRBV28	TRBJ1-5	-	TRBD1	CASRRDRGRGQQPQHF	TGTGCCAGCAGACGCGATCGGGGCAGGGGGCAACAGCCCCAGCATTTT
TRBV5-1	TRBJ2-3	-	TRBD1	CASRKTGGLSTDTQYF	TGCGCCAGCAGGAAGACAGGGGGATTGAGCACAGATACGCAGTATTTT
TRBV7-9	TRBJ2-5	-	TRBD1	CASSAGTGSRETQYF	TGTGCCAGCAGCGCCGGGACAGGGTCTAGGGAGACCCAGTACTTC
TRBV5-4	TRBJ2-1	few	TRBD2	CASSLASGRAAERFF	TGTGCCAGCAGCTTGGCGAGCGGGAGGGCCGCCGAGCGGTTCTTC
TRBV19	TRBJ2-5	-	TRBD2	CASSRGLAGGPETQYF	TGTGCCAGTAGTAGGGGACTAGCGGGAGGGCCGGAGACCCAGTACTTC
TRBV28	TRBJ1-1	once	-	CASSLTRRNTEAFF	TGTGCCAGCAGTTTGACCCGGCGGAACACTGAAGCTTTCTTT
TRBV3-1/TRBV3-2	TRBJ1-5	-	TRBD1	CASSQGTAAGRQPQHF	TGTGCCAGCAGCCAGGGGACAGCGGCTGGGCGCCAGCCCCAGCATTTT
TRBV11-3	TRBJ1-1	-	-	CASSLGRGDDTEAFF	TGTGCCAGCAGCTTAGGGAGGGGGGACGACACTGAAGCTTTCTTT
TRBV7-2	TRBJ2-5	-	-	CASSLGLYQETQYF	TGTGCCAGCAGCTTGGGACTTTACCAAGAGACCCAGTACTTC
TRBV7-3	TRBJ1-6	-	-	CASTVQASSYNSPLHF	TGTGCCAGCACCGTACAGGCGAGCTCCTATAATTCACCCCTCCACTTT
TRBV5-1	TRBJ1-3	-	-	CASSEQGNTIYF	TGCGCCAGCAGCGAACAGGGAAACACCATATATTTT
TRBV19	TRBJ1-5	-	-	CASSIFVQWGGQPQHF	TGTGCCAGTAGTATATTTGTTCAGTGGGGAGGACAGCCCCAGCATTTT
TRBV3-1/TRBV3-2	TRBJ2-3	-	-	CASSQFGGNPDTQYF	TGTGCCAGCAGCCAATTTGGGGGAAACCCAGATACGCAGTATTTT
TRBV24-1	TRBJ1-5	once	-	CATSDASGGFNQPQHF	TGTGCCACCAGTGACGCATCGGGGGGGTTCAATCAGCCCCAGCATTTT
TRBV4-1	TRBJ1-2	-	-	CASSQEPGRVQIDGYTF	TGCGCCAGCAGCCAAGAGCCGGGAAGAGTTCAAATAGATGGCTACACCTTC